This T cell receptor beta chain was profiled in a study of T cell changes during pregnancy in multiple sclerosis. Data came from immunoSEQ multiplex PCR; TCRdb stores just in-frame clones and leaves some out. Of some 60,000 clones in the sample, 91% were seen once. The V gene's germline CDR1 is MGHDK and CDR2 SYGVNS. The V and J ends lost 6 bases and 6 bases respectively, with 10 bases between them. The CDR3 covers 12 residues. The sequence was obtained from a female donor with multiple sclerosis, enrolled in a pregnancy study. The chain employs TRBV25-1 and TRBJ2-3, with a tentative D call TRBD1 (6 bases). The material was peripheral blood, obtained before pregnancy. The chain's CDR3 is CASRNQGDTQYF. The CDR3 nucleotides are TGTGCCAGCAGGAACCAGGGGGATACGCAGTATTTT. Using reference TRBV25-1 and TRBJ2-3 for the parts outside the CDR3, the full variable domain is EADIYQTPRYLVIGTGKKITLECSQTMGHDKMYWYQQDPGMELHLIHYSYGVNSTEKGDLSSESTVSRIRTEHFPLTLESARPSHTSQYLCASRNQGDTQYFGPGTRLTVL.